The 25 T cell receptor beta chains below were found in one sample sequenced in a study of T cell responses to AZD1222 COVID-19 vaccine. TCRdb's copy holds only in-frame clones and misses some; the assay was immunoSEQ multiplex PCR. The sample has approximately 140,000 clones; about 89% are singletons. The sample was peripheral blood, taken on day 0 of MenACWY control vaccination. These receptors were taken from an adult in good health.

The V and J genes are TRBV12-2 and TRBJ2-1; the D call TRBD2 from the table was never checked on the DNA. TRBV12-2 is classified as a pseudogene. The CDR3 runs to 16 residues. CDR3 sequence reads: CASLIPGTSGLGEQFF. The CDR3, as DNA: TGTGCAAGTCTCATACCCGGGACTAGCGGTCTGGGTGAGCAGTTCTTC.

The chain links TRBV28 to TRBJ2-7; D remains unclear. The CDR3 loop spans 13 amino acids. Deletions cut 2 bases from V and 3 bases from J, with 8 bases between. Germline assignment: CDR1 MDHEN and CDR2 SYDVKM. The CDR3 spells CASSLVPYYEQYF. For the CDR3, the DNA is TGTGCCAGCAGTTTAGTCCCATACTACGAGCAGTACTTC.

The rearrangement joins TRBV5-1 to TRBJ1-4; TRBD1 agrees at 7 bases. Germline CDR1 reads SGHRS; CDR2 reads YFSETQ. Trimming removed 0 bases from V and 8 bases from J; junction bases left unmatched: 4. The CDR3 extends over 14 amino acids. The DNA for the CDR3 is TGCGCCAGCAGCTTGGATACAGGGGAAGAAAAACTGTTTTTT. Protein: CASSLDTGEEKLFF.

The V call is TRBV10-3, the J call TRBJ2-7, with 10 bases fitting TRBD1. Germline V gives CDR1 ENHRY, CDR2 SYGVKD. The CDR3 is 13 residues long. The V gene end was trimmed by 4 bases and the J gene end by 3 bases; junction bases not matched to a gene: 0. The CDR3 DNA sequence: TGTGCCATCAGTGGGACAGGGGGCTACGAGCAGTACTTC. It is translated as CAISGTGGYEQYF.

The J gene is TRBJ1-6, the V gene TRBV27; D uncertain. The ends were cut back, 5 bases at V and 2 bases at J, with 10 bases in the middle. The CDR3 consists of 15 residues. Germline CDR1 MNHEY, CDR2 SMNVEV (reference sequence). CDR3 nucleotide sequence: TGTGCCAGCAGTCTCACCGTCCCCTATAATTCACCCCTCCACTTT. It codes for CASSLTVPYNSPLHF.

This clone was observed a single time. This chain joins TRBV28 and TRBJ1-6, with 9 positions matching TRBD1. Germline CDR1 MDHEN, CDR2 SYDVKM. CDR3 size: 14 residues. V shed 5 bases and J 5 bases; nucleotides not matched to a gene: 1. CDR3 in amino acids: CASSTGGNNSPLHF. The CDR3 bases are TGTGCCAGCAGTACAGGGGGCAATAATTCACCCCTCCACTTT. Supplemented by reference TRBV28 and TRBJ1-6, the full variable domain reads DVKVTQSSRYLVKRTGEKVFLECVQDMDHENMFWYRQDPGLGLRLIYFSYDVKMKEKGDIPEGYSVSREKKERFSLILESASTNQTSMYLCASSTGGNNSPLHFGNGTRLTVT.

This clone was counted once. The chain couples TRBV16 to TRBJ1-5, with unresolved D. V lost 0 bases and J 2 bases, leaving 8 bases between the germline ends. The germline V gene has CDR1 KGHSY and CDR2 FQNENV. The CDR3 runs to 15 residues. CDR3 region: CASSQSGSGNQPQHF. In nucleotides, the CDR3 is TGTGCCAGCAGCCAATCAGGCTCGGGCAATCAGCCCCAGCATTTT.

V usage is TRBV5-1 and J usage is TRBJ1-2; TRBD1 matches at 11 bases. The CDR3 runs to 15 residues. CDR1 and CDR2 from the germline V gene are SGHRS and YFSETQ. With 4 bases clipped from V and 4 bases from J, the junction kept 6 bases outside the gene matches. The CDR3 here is CASSTGQGAVYGYTF. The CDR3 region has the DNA TGCGCCAGCAGCACCGGACAGGGGGCTGTCTATGGCTACACCTTC. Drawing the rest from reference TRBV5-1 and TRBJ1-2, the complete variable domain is KAGVTQTPRYLIKTRGQQVTLSCSPISGHRSVSWYQQTPGQGLQFLFEYFSETQRNKGNFPGRFSGRQFSNSRSEMNVSTLELGDSALYLCASSTGQGAVYGYTFGSGTRLTVV.

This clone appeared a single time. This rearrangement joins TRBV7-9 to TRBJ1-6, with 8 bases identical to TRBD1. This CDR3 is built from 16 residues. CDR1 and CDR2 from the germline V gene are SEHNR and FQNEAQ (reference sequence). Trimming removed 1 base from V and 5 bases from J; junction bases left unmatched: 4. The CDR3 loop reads CASSLDRGSHNSPLHF. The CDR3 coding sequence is TGTGCCAGCAGCTTAGACAGGGGGAGTCATAATTCACCCCTCCACTTT.

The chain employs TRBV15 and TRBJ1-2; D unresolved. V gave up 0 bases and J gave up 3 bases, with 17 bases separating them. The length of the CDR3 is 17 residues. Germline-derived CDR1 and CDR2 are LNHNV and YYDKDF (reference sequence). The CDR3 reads CATSRDSSIPPDYGYTF. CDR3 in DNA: TGTGCCACCAGCAGAGACAGCTCCATTCCCCCCGACTATGGCTACACCTTC. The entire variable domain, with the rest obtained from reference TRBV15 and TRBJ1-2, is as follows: DAMVIQNPRYQVTQFGKPVTLSCSQTLNHNVMYWYQQKSSQAPKLLFHYYDKDFNNEADTPDNFQSRRPNTSFCFLDIRSPGLGDTAMYLCATSRDSSIPPDYGYTFGSGTRLTVV.

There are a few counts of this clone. CDR3 region: CATSVSGASYNEQFF. CDR3 coding DNA: TGTGCCACCAGTGTCAGCGGGGCCTCCTACAATGAGCAGTTCTTC. The rearrangement joins TRBV24-1 to TRBJ2-1; 7 nucleotides agree with TRBD2. J gave up 0 bases and V 5 bases, and 3 bases lay outside the gene matches. Germline V lookup: CDR1 KGHDR, CDR2 SFDVKD. This CDR3 has 15 residues.

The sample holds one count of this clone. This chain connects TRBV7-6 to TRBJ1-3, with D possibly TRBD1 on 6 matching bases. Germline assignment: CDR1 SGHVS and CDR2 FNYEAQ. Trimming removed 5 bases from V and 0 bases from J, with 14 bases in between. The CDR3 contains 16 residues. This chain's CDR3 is CASSPRGSVSGNTIYF. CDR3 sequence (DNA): TGTGCCAGCAGCCCAAGGGGGTCGGTCTCTGGAAACACCATATATTTT.

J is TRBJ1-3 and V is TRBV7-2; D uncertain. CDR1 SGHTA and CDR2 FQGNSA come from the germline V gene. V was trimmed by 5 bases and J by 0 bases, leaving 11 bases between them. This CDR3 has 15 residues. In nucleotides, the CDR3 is TGTGCCAGCAGCCACACACGATCCTCTGGAAACACCATATATTTT. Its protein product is CASSHTRSSGNTIYF.

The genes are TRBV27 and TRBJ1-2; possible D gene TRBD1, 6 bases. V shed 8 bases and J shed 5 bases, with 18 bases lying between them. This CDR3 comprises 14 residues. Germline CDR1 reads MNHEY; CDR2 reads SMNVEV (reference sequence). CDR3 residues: CASSPLGRGYGYTF. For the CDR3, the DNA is TGTGCCAGCTCACCGCTGGGCAGGGGTTATGGCTACACCTTC.

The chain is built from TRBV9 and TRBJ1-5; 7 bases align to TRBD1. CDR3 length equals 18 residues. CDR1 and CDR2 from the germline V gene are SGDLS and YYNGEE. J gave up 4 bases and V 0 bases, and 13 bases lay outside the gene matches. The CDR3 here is CASSVGVFRGKGNQPQHF. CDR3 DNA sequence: TGTGCCAGCAGCGTAGGCGTATTCAGGGGGAAGGGGAATCAGCCCCAGCATTTT.

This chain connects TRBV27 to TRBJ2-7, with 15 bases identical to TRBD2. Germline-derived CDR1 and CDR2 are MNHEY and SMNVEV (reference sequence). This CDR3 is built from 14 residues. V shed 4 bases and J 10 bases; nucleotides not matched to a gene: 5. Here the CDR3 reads CASSSGLAGGDQYF. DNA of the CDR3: TGTGCCAGCAGTTCCGGACTAGCGGGAGGGGATCAGTACTTC.

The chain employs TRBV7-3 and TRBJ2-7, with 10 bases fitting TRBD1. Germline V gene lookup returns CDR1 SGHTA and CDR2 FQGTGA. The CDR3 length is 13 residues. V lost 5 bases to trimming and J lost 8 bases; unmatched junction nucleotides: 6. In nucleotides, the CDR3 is TGTGCCAGCAGCAACTCAGACAGGGGGCAGCAGTACTTC. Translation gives CASSNSDRGQQYF.

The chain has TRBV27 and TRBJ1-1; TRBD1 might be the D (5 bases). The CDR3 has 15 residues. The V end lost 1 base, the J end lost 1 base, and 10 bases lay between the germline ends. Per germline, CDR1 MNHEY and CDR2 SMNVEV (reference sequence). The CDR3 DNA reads TGTGCCAGCAGTTTATTGGGACGGGAGAACACTGAAGCTTTCTTT. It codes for CASSLLGRENTEAFF.

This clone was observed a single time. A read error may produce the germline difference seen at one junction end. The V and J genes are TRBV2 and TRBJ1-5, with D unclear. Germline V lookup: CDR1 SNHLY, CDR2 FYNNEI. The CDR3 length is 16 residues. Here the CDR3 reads CASSVGTNFSNQSQHF. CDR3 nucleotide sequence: TGTGCCAGCAGTGTCGGCACCAACTTTAGCAATCAGTCCCAGCATTTT.

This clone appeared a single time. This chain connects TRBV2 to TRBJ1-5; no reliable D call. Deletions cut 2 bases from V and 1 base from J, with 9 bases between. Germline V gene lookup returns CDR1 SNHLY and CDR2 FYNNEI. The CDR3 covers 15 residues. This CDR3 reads CASSESRFSNQPQHF. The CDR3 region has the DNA TGTGCCAGCAGTGAAAGCCGGTTCAGCAATCAGCCCCAGCATTTT.

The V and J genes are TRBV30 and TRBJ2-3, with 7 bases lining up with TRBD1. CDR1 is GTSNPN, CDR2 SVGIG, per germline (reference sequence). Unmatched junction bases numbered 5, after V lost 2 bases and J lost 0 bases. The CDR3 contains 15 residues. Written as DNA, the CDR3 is TGTGCCTGGAGTAGGGGGCCGTCTAGCACAGATACGCAGTATTTT. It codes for CAWSRGPSSTDTQYF. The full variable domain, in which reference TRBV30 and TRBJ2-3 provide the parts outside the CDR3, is SQTIHQWPATLVQPVGSPLSLECTVEGTSNPNLYWYRQAAGRGLQLLFYSVGIGQISSEVPQNLSASRPQDRQFILSSKKLLLSDSGFYLCAWSRGPSSTDTQYFGPGTRLTVL.

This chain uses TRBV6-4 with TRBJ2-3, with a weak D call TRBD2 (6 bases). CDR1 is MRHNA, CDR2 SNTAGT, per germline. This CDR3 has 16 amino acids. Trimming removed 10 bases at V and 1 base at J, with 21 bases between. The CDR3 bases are TGTGCCACCTCCACCGGGAGAAGGGGTGGCACAGATACGCAGTATTTT. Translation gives CATSTGRRGGTDTQYF.

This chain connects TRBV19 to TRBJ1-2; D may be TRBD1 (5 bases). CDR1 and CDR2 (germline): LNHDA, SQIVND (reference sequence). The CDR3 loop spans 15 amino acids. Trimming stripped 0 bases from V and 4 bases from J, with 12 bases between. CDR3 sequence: CASSIDIRGGYGYTF. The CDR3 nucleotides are TGTGCCAGTAGTATAGATATAAGGGGCGGCTATGGCTACACCTTC.

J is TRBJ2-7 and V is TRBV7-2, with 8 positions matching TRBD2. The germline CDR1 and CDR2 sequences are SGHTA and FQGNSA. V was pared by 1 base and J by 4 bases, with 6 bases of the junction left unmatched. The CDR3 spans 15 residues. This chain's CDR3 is CASSLVTGGPYEQYF. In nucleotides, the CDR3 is TGTGCCAGCAGCTTAGTGACGGGAGGGCCGTACGAGCAGTACTTC.

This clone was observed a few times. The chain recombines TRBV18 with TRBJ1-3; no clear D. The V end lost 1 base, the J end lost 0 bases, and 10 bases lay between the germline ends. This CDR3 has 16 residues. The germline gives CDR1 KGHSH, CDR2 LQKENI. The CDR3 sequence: CASSPRRESSGNTIYF. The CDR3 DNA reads TGTGCCAGCTCACCACGACGGGAGAGCTCTGGAAACACCATATATTTT.